A selection of T cell receptor beta chains follows, all from one sample in a study of memory CD4+ T cells and cytomegalovirus serostatus. The repertoire was sequenced with immunoSEQ multiplex PCR; TCRdb's copy has only in-frame clones and lacks some. The sample includes roughly 40,000 clones, approximately 80% of them seen just once. The specimen sequenced was memory CD4+ T cells from blood. Receptor source: an adult in good health and CMV-seronegative. Both conserved end residues are part of each CDR3. The D gene is left open where the match is weak. Size is stated for part of the rows, as once, few or many counts, or as a class when the clone is expanded.

J: TRBJ1-1
D: NA
size: few
V: TRBV11-2
DNA: TGTGCCAGCAGCTTGGGCGGTGGAAGAATAGCTTTCTTT
CDR3: CASSLGGGRIAFF

J: TRBJ2-7
D: TRBD2
size: NA
V: TRBV30
DNA: TGTGCCTGGGGGGGGGTAGGATTCTCCTACGAGCAGTACTTC
CDR3: CAWGGVGFSYEQYF

J: TRBJ2-5
D: TRBD2
size: NA
V: TRBV7-2
DNA: TGTGCCAGCAGCTTAGAGGGACTAGCGGGAGTCTGGGAGACCCAGTACTTC
CDR3: CASSLEGLAGVWETQYF

J: TRBJ1-2
D: NA
size: once
V: TRBV4-3
DNA: TGCGCCAGCAGCCAAGATTCGGCAGCCATCCGGGGCTACACCTTC
CDR3: CASSQDSAAIRGYTF

J: TRBJ1-2
D: NA
size: NA
V: TRBV29-1
DNA: TGCAGCGTTGCAGGGTCCGGCTACACCTTC
CDR3: CSVAGSGYTF

J: TRBJ1-2
D: NA
size: NA
V: TRBV5-4
DNA: TGTGCCAGCAGACCGACCACGACATGGGCATCCTATGGCTACACCTTC
CDR3: CASRPTTTWASYGYTF

J: TRBJ2-7
D: TRBD2
size: NA
V: TRBV7-9
DNA: TGTGCCAGCAGCTTAGAATCTAGCGGGACCGAGCAGTACTTC
CDR3: CASSLESSGTEQYF

J: TRBJ1-5
D: NA
size: NA
V: TRBV7-8
DNA: TGTGCCAGCAGCTCCACAGGGTGGCGCAATCAGCCCCAGCATTTT
CDR3: CASSSTGWRNQPQHF

J: TRBJ2-1
D: NA
size: NA
V: TRBV11-2
DNA: TGTGCCAGCAGCTTGTTTACTAACACGTACAATGAGCAGTTCTTC
CDR3: CASSLFTNTYNEQFF

J: TRBJ1-2
D: TRBD1
size: NA
V: TRBV7-2
DNA: TGTGCCAGCAGCTTAGGGGGACAGGGGATGGACGGCTACACCTTC
CDR3: CASSLGGQGMDGYTF

J: TRBJ1-5
D: TRBD1
size: NA
V: TRBV16
DNA: TGTGCCAGCAGCCGAGTGGGACAGGGGGTGCAGCCCCAGCATTTT
CDR3: CASSRVGQGVQPQHF

J: TRBJ1-2
D: NA
size: NA
V: TRBV14
DNA: TGTGCCAGCAGCTTCCAGACGGGCATCTATGGCTACACCTTC
CDR3: CASSFQTGIYGYTF

J: TRBJ1-5
D: NA
size: once
V: TRBV6-1
DNA: TGTGCCAGCAGTGCCAACACCGGCGGGTCTCAGCCCCAGCATTTT
CDR3: CASSANTGGSQPQHF

J: TRBJ2-7
D: NA
size: NA
V: TRBV6-5
DNA: TGTGCCAGCAGTCCTCGGGGATACGAGCAGTACTTC
CDR3: CASSPRGYEQYF

J: TRBJ2-3
D: TRBD2
size: NA
V: TRBV5-6
DNA: TGTGCCAGCAGCTGGGAGGGTGTTAAAGATACGCAGTATTTT
CDR3: CASSWEGVKDTQYF

J: TRBJ2-7
D: TRBD1
size: NA
V: TRBV5-1
DNA: TGCGCCAGCAGCTTCGGACAGGGGCGGTTGACCTACGAGCAGTACTTC
CDR3: CASSFGQGRLTYEQYF

J: TRBJ2-5
D: TRBD2
size: once
V: TRBV7-2
DNA: TGTGCCAGCAGCTTAGCGGGACTAGCGGGCCAAGAGACCCAGTACTTC
CDR3: CASSLAGLAGQETQYF

J: TRBJ2-6
D: NA
size: NA
V: TRBV12-5
DNA: TGTGCTAGTGGTTTGGTATCCCGGGGTGTATCTGGGGCCAACGTCCTGACTTTC
CDR3: CASGLVSRGVSGANVLTF

J: TRBJ2-1
D: TRBD2
size: NA
V: TRBV29-1
DNA: TGCAGCGTTACGGGACTAGCGGGAGATGTCGGAACGTTCTTC
CDR3: CSVTGLAGDVGTFF

J: TRBJ1-1
D: NA
size: NA
V: TRBV5-1
DNA: TGCGCCAGCAGCCCTCCAGGCGGAACTGAAGCTTTCTTT
CDR3: CASSPPGGTEAFF

J: TRBJ2-5
D: NA
size: NA
V: TRBV19
DNA: TGTGCCAGTAGTATTTGCTTTTTGCCCCCCCAAGAGACCCAGTACTTC
CDR3: CASSICFLPPQETQYF

J: TRBJ1-4
D: NA
size: NA
V: TRBV2
DNA: TGTGCCAGCAGTGGATGGGCGTCTAATGAAAAACTGTTTTTT
CDR3: CASSGWASNEKLFF

J: TRBJ2-3
D: NA
size: few
V: TRBV29-1
DNA: TGCAGCGTTGGGGGGCAGGGTTTCACAGATACGCAGTATTTT
CDR3: CSVGGQGFTDTQYF

J: TRBJ2-3
D: NA
size: NA
V: TRBV2
DNA: TGTGCCAGCAGTTTGACGAGCACAGATACGCAGTATTTT
CDR3: CASSLTSTDTQYF

J: TRBJ2-7
D: NA
size: few
V: TRBV5-1
DNA: TGCGCCAGCAGCCCCGACGGACAGCCCACCTACGAGCAGTACTTC
CDR3: CASSPDGQPTYEQYF

J: TRBJ1-4
D: NA
size: NA
V: TRBV5-5
DNA: TGTGCCAGCAGCCCTGCGGGGGCCCAGGAAAAACTGTTTTTT
CDR3: CASSPAGAQEKLFF

J: TRBJ1-3
D: NA
size: NA
V: TRBV18
DNA: TGTGCCAGCTCACCAGGGCGATACTCTGGAAACACCATATATTTT
CDR3: CASSPGRYSGNTIYF

J: TRBJ1-2
D: NA
size: NA
V: TRBV6-6
DNA: TGTGCCAGCAGTTACTCGATAGGTTTAGGGGGTAAAGGCTACACCTTC
CDR3: CASSYSIGLGGKGYTF

J: TRBJ2-1
D: TRBD2
size: NA
V: TRBV19
DNA: TGTGCCAGTACCACTAGCGGGTATGAGCAGTTCTTC
CDR3: CASTTSGYEQFF

J: TRBJ2-1
D: TRBD1
size: NA
V: TRBV7-2
DNA: TGTGCCAGCAGCTCGACGGGACAGGGATACAATGAGCAGTTCTTC
CDR3: CASSSTGQGYNEQFF

J: TRBJ2-7
D: TRBD2
size: NA
V: TRBV5-1
DNA: TGCGCCAGCAGCTTGGCCGGGACTAGCGGGAGCAGGGCCGAGCAGTACTTC
CDR3: CASSLAGTSGSRAEQYF

J: TRBJ1-1
D: TRBD1
size: NA
V: TRBV5-4
DNA: TGTGCCAGCAGCCCCGACAGGGGGCAGGTCACTGAAGCTTTCTTT
CDR3: CASSPDRGQVTEAFF

J: TRBJ2-2
D: NA
size: NA
V: TRBV12-5
DNA: TGTGCTAGTGGTTTCGGGGGCTTGGACACCGGGGAGCTGTTTTTT
CDR3: CASGFGGLDTGELFF

J: TRBJ2-2
D: NA
size: NA
V: TRBV10-3
DNA: TGTGCCACCAGAACGACTTTCGGGAACACCGGGGAGCTGTTTTTT
CDR3: CATRTTFGNTGELFF

J: TRBJ2-7
D: NA
size: NA
V: TRBV11-2
DNA: TGTGCCAGCAGCGGACGGGGATGGGAGCAGTACTTC
CDR3: CASSGRGWEQYF

J: TRBJ2-3
D: NA
size: NA
V: TRBV5-4
DNA: TGTGCCAGCATCCTAGGAGGCACAGATACGCAGTATTTT
CDR3: CASILGGTDTQYF

J: TRBJ1-1
D: NA
size: NA
V: TRBV10-3
DNA: TGTGCCACGCAGGGACCGCTGAACACTGAAGCTTTCTTT
CDR3: CATQGPLNTEAFF

J: TRBJ2-2
D: TRBD2
size: NA
V: TRBV11-3
DNA: TGTGCCAGCAGGGCGAGAGGCGGGAGGTTGGCCGGGGAGCTGTTTTTT
CDR3: CASRARGGRLAGELFF

J: TRBJ2-5
D: TRBD1
size: NA
V: TRBV10-3
DNA: TGTGCCACCGATACAGGGGGAAAGACCCAGTACTTC
CDR3: CATDTGGKTQYF

J: TRBJ1-4
D: NA
size: NA
V: TRBV11-3
DNA: TGTGCCAGCAGCTCGAGATCTACTTTGTATGGAAAACTGTTTTTT
CDR3: CASSSRSTLYGKLFF

J: TRBJ2-7
D: TRBD2
size: NA
V: TRBV2
DNA: TGTGCCAGCGGGGGGACTAGCGGGATGTACGAGCAGTACTTC
CDR3: CASGGTSGMYEQYF

J: TRBJ2-3
D: TRBD2
size: few
V: TRBV30
DNA: TGTGCCTGGAGCGGCGGGACTAGCGGGAGGGCCTCGAGCACAGATACGCAGTATTTT
CDR3: CAWSGGTSGRASSTDTQYF

J: TRBJ2-2
D: TRBD1
size: NA
V: TRBV7-2
DNA: TGTGCCAGCAGCTTAGCCGGGACAGGGGTCGGGGAGCTGTTTTTT
CDR3: CASSLAGTGVGELFF

J: TRBJ1-4
D: NA
size: NA
V: TRBV30
DNA: TGTGCTTTTTCCAGGGGATCGGGAAAACTGTTTTTT
CDR3: CAFSRGSGKLFF

J: TRBJ1-2
D: NA
size: NA
V: TRBV6-1
DNA: TGTGCCAGCAGTGAATTCTTTAACAGGCCCGGCCGGAATAACTATGGCTACACCTTC
CDR3: CASSEFFNRPGRNNYGYTF

J: TRBJ1-5
D: NA
size: few
V: TRBV18
DNA: TGTGCCAGCTCCTCGGGGGGGAATCAGCCCCAGCATTTT
CDR3: CASSSGGNQPQHF

J: TRBJ2-2
D: TRBD2
size: NA
V: TRBV5-1
DNA: TGCGCCAGCCGGGGGGGGATTGACAGGAACACCGGGGAGCTGTTTTTT
CDR3: CASRGGIDRNTGELFF

J: TRBJ2-1
D: NA
size: NA
V: TRBV9
DNA: TGTGCCAGCAGCGTAGATCCAGCGGCGGCGTACAATGAGCAGTTCTTC
CDR3: CASSVDPAAAYNEQFF

J: TRBJ2-2
D: TRBD1
size: NA
V: TRBV18
DNA: TGTGCCAGCTCACCAAGGGACAGGGTAAAGACCGGGGAGCTGTTTTTT
CDR3: CASSPRDRVKTGELFF

J: TRBJ1-1
D: NA
size: NA
V: TRBV14
DNA: TGTGCCAGCAGCCACTATTCGAATTATGACGGCACTGAAGCTTTCTTT
CDR3: CASSHYSNYDGTEAFF

J: TRBJ2-7
D: TRBD1
size: once
V: TRBV7-9
DNA: TGTGCCAGCAGCCTACTTAGGGACAGGCCCTACTTC
CDR3: CASSLLRDRPYF